This T cell receptor beta chain was observed in a study of T-cell reconstitution after alpha-beta-depleted transplantation in children. The CDR3 contains 15 residues. CDR1 and CDR2 (germline): LGHDT, YNNKEL (reference sequence). V trimming: 5 bases; J trimming: 8 bases; junction bases outside the gene matches: 12. Molecular barcoding with unique molecular identifiers was used for the TCRbeta library. Using its own MiXCR run on the PCR reads, TCRdb lists one record per CDR3 protein. The data hold some 530,000 distinct CDR3 sequences, with around 12% observed a single time. The sample here was PBMCs from the stem cell graft donor, taken from the stem cell graft. This TCR derives from a human donor who donated a stem cell graft to a child with combined immunodeficiency. This chain connects TRBV3-1 to TRBJ2-1; 7 bases fit TRBD2. The CDR3 reads CASSNLAGDWDEQFF. The DNA of the CDR3 is TGTGCCAGCAGCAACCTGGCGGGAGATTGGGATGAGCAGTTCTTC.